This TCR beta chain appears in the sequencing data of a study of cytomegalovirus exposure and HLA in healthy donors. Per the germline V gene, CDR1 is SGHVS and CDR2 is FNYEAQ. Trimming at V came to 5 bases and at J to 1 base, leaving 7 bases not matched to a gene. The CDR3 contains 15 residues. Turning to this clone: Its antigen is as yet unknown.

Findings and caveats of the study: Among the most significant clusters, several appeared linked to common viral pathogens in a later analysis. Researchers reportedly found TCR beta sequences accurately predicted most subjects' HLA-A and HLA-B alleles. Specific recognition of CMV antigens was confirmed in vitro for a few chains (all CMV-associated).

PCR primers comprised 60 Vbeta and 13 Jbeta primers. Repertoires were generated with immunoSEQ multiplex PCR, while TCRdb's copy carries only in-frame clones and drops some. Altogether 150,000 to 200,000 clones are present, around 84% being singletons, with the ten largest covering approximately 3%. The clonotype originates from a woman in her forties in good health and CMV-seronegative. The chain uses TRBV7-6 and TRBJ2-7; 8 nucleotides line up with TRBD1. Sequencing was carried out using PBMCs. The CDR3 sequence: CASSPTGGASYEQYF. In DNA, the CDR3 is TGTGCCAGCAGCCCTACAGGGGGTGCATCCTACGAGCAGTACTTC.